These T cell receptor beta chains were read from a single sample in a study of OX40 agonist ivuxolimab in advanced cancers. Method: immunoSEQ multiplex PCR; TCRdb's copy keeps in-frame clones and lacks some. The sample lists approximately 37,000 clones; 80% to 85% were seen once. Sequencing was performed on CD4+ or CD8+ T cells sorted from blood, taken in a trial of the OX40 agonist ivuxolimab. The source of these receptors is an adult with an advanced solid tumor such as melanoma, head and neck, liver or kidney cancer. Each CDR3 is given with its conserved first and last residue. A D gene is named only where the DNA matches it firmly. The size of a clone is reported for some rows only, either as once, few or many, or as a class for expanded clones.

J gene,V gene,D gene,clone size,CDR3 DNA,CDR3 protein
TRBJ1-1,TRBV19,NA,NA,TGTGCCAGTAGTGGCAGGGTTGAGGCTTTCTTT,CASSGRVEAFF
TRBJ1-2,TRBV25-1,NA,NA,TGTGCCAGCAGTGAATTTGAGGATTTTAACTATGGCTACACCTTC,CASSEFEDFNYGYTF
TRBJ2-1,TRBV7-2,NA,NA,TGTGCCAGCAGCTTTTACAGGGAAAGGGAGCAGTTCTTC,CASSFYREREQFF
TRBJ2-7,TRBV11-2,NA,NA,TGTGCCAGCAGCTTACTACAAACCTACGAGCAGTACTTC,CASSLLQTYEQYF
TRBJ1-1,TRBV10-3,TRBD1,NA,TGTGCCATCCGATCGACAGGGGGCAACACTGAAGCTTTCTTT,CAIRSTGGNTEAFF
TRBJ2-3,TRBV5-6,NA,NA,TGTGCCAGCAGCTCCATTGGGGTGGAGGGAGATACGCAGTATTTT,CASSSIGVEGDTQYF
TRBJ1-4,TRBV19,NA,NA,TGTGCCAGTAGCCGGCCTAATGAAAAACTGTTTTTT,CASSRPNEKLFF
TRBJ2-5,TRBV29-1,NA,NA,TGCAGCGTTGAACCCTCGAGGAGCCAAGAGACCCAGTACTTC,CSVEPSRSQETQYF
TRBJ1-1,TRBV19,TRBD1,NA,TGTGCCAGTAGTGGGGACAGCAGGGGCACTGAAGCTTTCTTT,CASSGDSRGTEAFF
TRBJ2-3,TRBV14,TRBD1,NA,TGTGCCAGCAGCCAAGCCCCGACAGGGTTGGAGTATTTT,CASSQAPTGLEYF
TRBJ2-3,TRBV11-3,NA,few,TGTGCCAGCAGCCCAAGGTCCCCCAAGGTTGAAGATACGCAGTATTTT,CASSPRSPKVEDTQYF
TRBJ2-1,TRBV6-1,NA,NA,TGTGCCAGCAGATTGGACAATGAGCAGTTCTTC,CASRLDNEQFF
TRBJ2-2,TRBV18,NA,NA,TGTGCCAGCTCCGCGACAGTTGGGGACACCGGGGAGCTGTTTTTT,CASSATVGDTGELFF
TRBJ2-1,TRBV7-9,TRBD2,few,TGTGCCAGCAGCCCCAATCCCCCCGCGGGAGGGCCGAGGAATGAGCAGTTCTTC,CASSPNPPAGGPRNEQFF
TRBJ1-5,TRBV13,TRBD1,NA,TGTGCCAGCAGCCGCAGGGGACAGGGTGTGAATCAGCCCCAGCATTTT,CASSRRGQGVNQPQHF
TRBJ2-1,TRBV18,TRBD1,NA,TGTGCCAGCTCCATGACAGGGCATCCTTACAATGAGCAGTTCTTC,CASSMTGHPYNEQFF
TRBJ1-4,TRBV18,NA,NA,TGTGCCAGCTCACCACGGGGGACTGCTAATGAAAAACTGTTTTTT,CASSPRGTANEKLFF
TRBJ2-2,TRBV28,NA,NA,TGTGCCAGCAGTTTACAGGCAGGAGTCGGGAACGGGGAGCTGTTTTTT,CASSLQAGVGNGELFF
TRBJ1-2,TRBV28,NA,NA,TGTGCCAGCAGTCTAGGGGGGGCTCTGGCCCCTAACTATGGCTACACCTTC,CASSLGGALAPNYGYTF
TRBJ2-7,TRBV7-9,NA,NA,TGTGCCAGCAGCCAGGCGGACAAAGGGGTCTACGAGCAGTACTTC,CASSQADKGVYEQYF
TRBJ2-1,TRBV5-1,NA,once,TGCGCCAGCAGCCCTATCGCTCCCGGAGTTGAGCAGTTCTTC,CASSPIAPGVEQFF
TRBJ2-7,TRBV6-1,TRBD2,NA,TGTGCCAGCAGTCCTAGACTAGCCCACGAGCAGTACTTC,CASSPRLAHEQYF
TRBJ2-7,TRBV28,NA,NA,TGTGCCAGCAGTTTACCGACATCGAGCCAGGCCTCCTACGAGCAGTACTTC,CASSLPTSSQASYEQYF
TRBJ1-5,TRBV21-1,NA,NA,TGTGCCAGCACCGGACAGGGAAATTGGAGCAATCAGCCCCAGCATTTT,CASTGQGNWSNQPQHF
TRBJ2-5,TRBV5-6,NA,NA,TGTGCCAGCAGCTTCCTCCAAGAGACCCAGTACTTC,CASSFLQETQYF
TRBJ2-1,TRBV18,NA,NA,TGTGCCAGCTCATCCAAAGGAGCCAATGAGCAGTTCTTC,CASSSKGANEQFF
TRBJ2-5,TRBV7-2,TRBD2,once,TGTGCCAGCAGCTTAGACGGTTCGGGAGGAGGGGCAGAGACCCAGTACTTC,CASSLDGSGGGAETQYF
TRBJ2-1,TRBV6-1,TRBD1,NA,TGTGCCAGCAGTGAAGTGCTACCGGGACAGAGCTCCTACAATGAGCAGTTCTTC,CASSEVLPGQSSYNEQFF
TRBJ2-3,TRBV2,NA,NA,TGTGCCAGCAGCAACGTTCTCGCAGGCACAGATACGCAGTATTTT,CASSNVLAGTDTQYF
TRBJ2-1,TRBV2,NA,NA,TGTGCCAGCAGTGAAGTACTATTCAATGAGCAGTTCTTC,CASSEVLFNEQFF
TRBJ2-2,TRBV7-2,TRBD2,once,TGTGCCAGCAGCTTACGGCCCCGGGGAGGGGCCGGGGAGCTGTTTTTT,CASSLRPRGGAGELFF
TRBJ2-3,TRBV7-9,NA,NA,TGTGCCAGCAGCTTAAGTGGGAGAACAGATACGCAGTATTTT,CASSLSGRTDTQYF
TRBJ2-7,TRBV5-1,TRBD1,NA,TGCGCCAGCAGCTCGGGACAGGGGGGCTACGAGCAGTACTTC,CASSSGQGGYEQYF
TRBJ1-2,TRBV6-5,NA,NA,TGTGCCAGCAGCCTAGATACGTATGGCTACACCTTC,CASSLDTYGYTF
TRBJ2-3,TRBV6-5,NA,NA,TGTGCCAGCAGTTACTGGCAGGGAGTTACAGATACGCAGTATTTT,CASSYWQGVTDTQYF
TRBJ1-5,TRBV6-6,TRBD1,NA,TGTGCCAGCAACCCTCCTGACAGGGGAGGTCAGCCCCAGCATTTT,CASNPPDRGGQPQHF
TRBJ1-5,TRBV4-2,NA,NA,TGTGCCAGCAGCCAAGAACCGGATCAGCCCCAGCATTTT,CASSQEPDQPQHF
TRBJ1-5,TRBV19,NA,NA,TGTGCCAGTAGTATAGCCCATAGACAGCCCCAGCATTTT,CASSIAHRQPQHF
TRBJ2-3,TRBV28,TRBD2,NA,TGTGCCAGCAGTTTACCAGCGGGAGACGGGAGTGGCACAGATACGCAGTATTTT,CASSLPAGDGSGTDTQYF
TRBJ2-5,TRBV19,NA,NA,TGTGCCAGTAGTGTCGAAGAGACCCAGTACTTC,CASSVEETQYF
TRBJ1-1,TRBV6-6,NA,NA,TGTGCCAGCAGTATCACGGGGGGGAACACTGAAGCTTTCTTT,CASSITGGNTEAFF
TRBJ1-2,TRBV7-9,TRBD1,NA,TGTGCCAGCAGCTCCGGGACAGGGGGCTATGGCTACACCTTC,CASSSGTGGYGYTF
TRBJ1-3,TRBV5-1,NA,once,TGCGCCAGCAGCTTGGGGGACAACAACTCTGGAAACACCATATATTTT,CASSLGDNNSGNTIYF
TRBJ1-5,TRBV25-1,NA,few,TGTGCCAGCAGTGGCAAGGTGGCCCACACTTATAGCAATCAGCCCCAGCATTTT,CASSGKVAHTYSNQPQHF
TRBJ2-7,TRBV6-6,TRBD2,NA,TGTGCCAGCAGAACCGGACTAGCGGGGGTCTACGAGCAGTACTTC,CASRTGLAGVYEQYF